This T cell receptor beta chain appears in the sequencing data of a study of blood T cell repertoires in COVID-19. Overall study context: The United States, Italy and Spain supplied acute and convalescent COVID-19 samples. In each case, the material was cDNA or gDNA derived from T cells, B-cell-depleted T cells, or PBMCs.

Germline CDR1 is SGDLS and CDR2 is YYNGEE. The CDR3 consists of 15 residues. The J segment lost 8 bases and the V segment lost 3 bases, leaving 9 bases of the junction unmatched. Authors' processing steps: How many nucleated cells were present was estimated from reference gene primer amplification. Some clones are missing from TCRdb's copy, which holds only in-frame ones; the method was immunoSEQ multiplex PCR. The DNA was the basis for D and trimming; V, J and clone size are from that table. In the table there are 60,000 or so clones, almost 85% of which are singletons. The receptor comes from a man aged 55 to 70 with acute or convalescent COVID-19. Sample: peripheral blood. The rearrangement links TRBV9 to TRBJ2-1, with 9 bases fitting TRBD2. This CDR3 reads CASSAAGGIVDEQFF. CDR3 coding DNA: TGTGCCAGCAGCGCGGCGGGGGGGATCGTCGATGAGCAGTTCTTC. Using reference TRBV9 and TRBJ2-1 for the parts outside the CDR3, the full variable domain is DSGVTQTPKHLITATGQRVTLRCSPRSGDLSVYWYQQSLDQGLQFLIQYYNGEERAKGNILERFSAQQFPDLHSELNLSSLELGDSALYFCASSAAGGIVDEQFFGPGTRLTVL.